What follows are 30 T cell receptor beta chains derived from one specimen sequenced in a study of T cells after yellow fever vaccination. TCRdb recomputed calls from the 5' RACE reads with MiXCR, one row per CDR3 protein. The sample yields 400,000 or so distinct CDR3 sequences, around 20% seen once. The sample in question was PBMCs, obtained before the yellow fever booster vaccination. These receptor sequences come from a young man who received the YFV17D yellow fever vaccine.

This clonotype was seen repeatedly, ten times or more. The chain recombines TRBV7-8 with TRBJ1-1, with 7 bases fitting TRBD1. This CDR3 is built from 15 residues. The germline V gene has CDR1 SGHVS and CDR2 FQNEAQ. V was pared by 6 bases and J by 6 bases, with 13 bases of the junction left unmatched. The CDR3 region is CASRRRDRGTAEAFF. The DNA of the CDR3 is TGTGCCAGCAGAAGGAGGGACAGAGGAACAGCTGAAGCTTTCTTT. The whole variable domain, filled in from reference TRBV7-8 and TRBJ1-1, reads GAGVSQSPRYKVAKRGQDVALRCDPISGHVSLFWYQQALGQGPEFLTYFQNEAQLDKSGLPSDRFFAERPEGSVSTLKIQRTQQEDSAVYLCASRRRDRGTAEAFFGQGTRLTVV.

In this sample, this clonotype turned up a few times. This sequence joins TRBV2 and TRBJ1-5; TRBD1 might be the D (5 bases). This CDR3 has 14 residues. Germline CDR1 SNHLY, CDR2 FYNNEI. V was cut by 7 bases and J by 2 bases, with 12 bases left in between. The CDR3 region is CASTGGYGNQPQHF. CDR3 DNA: TGTGCCAGCACCGGGGGGTACGGCAATCAGCCCCAGCATTTT.

This clonotype was seen more than once but under ten times. V and J are TRBV6-5 and TRBJ1-1; D unresolved. The CDR3 runs 13 residues. Trimming stripped 2 bases from V and 3 bases from J, with 7 bases between. Germline CDR1 is MNHEY and CDR2 is SVGAGI. DNA of the CDR3: TGTGCCAGCAGTTACCGGACTCACACTGAAGCTTTCTTT. It yields the protein CASSYRTHTEAFF.

The chain recombines TRBV4-2 with TRBJ2-1, with 10 bases that match TRBD2. The CDR3 is 15 amino acids. With V trimmed by 0 bases and J by 9 bases, 5 bases remained unmatched. Germline-derived CDR1 and CDR2 are LGHNA and YNFKEQ. The CDR3 protein is CASSQEGLATGEQFF. For the CDR3, the DNA is TGTGCCAGCAGCCAAGAGGGACTAGCGACGGGTGAGCAGTTCTTC.

This clonotype appeared a few times. This chain joins TRBV4-1 and TRBJ2-3; 10 nucleotides line up with TRBD1. There are 17 residues in the CDR3. The V segment lost 3 bases and the J segment 2 bases; nucleotides outside the gene matches: 8. Germline CDR1 reads MGHRA; CDR2 reads YSYEKL. In nucleotides, the CDR3 is TGCGCCAGCAGCCATCACCGGGACAGGGGCTCCACAGATACGCAGTATTTT. It encodes CASSHHRDRGSTDTQYF.

The genes are TRBV18 and TRBJ1-3; D remains unclear. Trimming took 3 bases from V and 6 from J, leaving 12 bases between them. The germline V gene encodes CDR1 KGHSH and CDR2 LQKENI. The CDR3 totals 14 residues. The CDR3 sequence: CASSPPEWTNTIYF. In DNA, the CDR3 is TGTGCCAGCTCACCGCCCGAATGGACAAACACCATATATTTT.

V and J are TRBV20-1 and TRBJ1-2; 7 bases are shared with TRBD1. The CDR3 runs 15 residues. Trimming took 4 bases from V and 5 from J; bases not matched to a gene: 13. From germline, CDR1 is DFQATT and CDR2 SNEGSKA (reference sequence). The CDR3 region is CSATLGTAQGYGYTF. CDR3 sequence (DNA): TGCAGTGCTACGCTAGGGACAGCCCAAGGGTATGGCTACACCTTC.

The chain joins TRBV5-1 to TRBJ2-1, with 8 bases matching TRBD1. The trim removed 4 bases at V and 6 bases at J, leaving 3 bases unmatched. This CDR3 has 13 amino acids. Per the germline V gene, CDR1 is SGHRS and CDR2 is YFSETQ. Here the CDR3 reads CASSITGGNEQFF. The CDR3 DNA follows: TGCGCCAGCAGCATAACAGGGGGCAATGAGCAGTTCTTC.

This chain links TRBV7-2 with TRBJ1-3; possibly TRBD1 for D (6 bases). V shed 0 bases and J shed 0 bases, with 12 bases lying between them. The CDR3 covers 17 residues. Germline CDR1 reads SGHTA; CDR2 reads FQGNSA. This chain's CDR3 is CASSLAVTGYSGNTIYF. As DNA, the CDR3 is TGTGCCAGCAGCTTAGCGGTAACAGGGTACTCTGGAAACACCATATATTTT.

This rearrangement joins TRBV4-1 to TRBJ1-2; no definite D call. The CDR3 covers 17 residues. Germline CDR1 is MGHRA and CDR2 is YSYEKL. The V end was cut by 4 bases, the J end by 7 bases, with 25 bases between. CDR3 sequence (DNA): TGCGCCAGCAGCCTAGGACCGCTACAGTACGGGAAGGGTGGCTACACCTTC. As protein: CASSLGPLQYGKGGYTF.

This clonotype has only a few counts. The chain is built from TRBV4-1 and TRBJ2-2; TRBD2 might be the D (7 bases). Germline CDR1 MGHRA, CDR2 YSYEKL. V lost 6 bases to trimming and J lost 6 bases, with 14 bases between them. The CDR3 is made up of 14 amino acids. CDR3 in amino acids: CASRQPGGSGELFF. The CDR3 DNA follows: TGCGCCAGCAGGCAACCGGGGGGCTCCGGGGAGCTGTTTTTT.

The CDR3 region has the DNA TGCGCCAGCAGCCAAGATAGCGGTGGTAATGAAAAACTGTTTTTT. It codes for CASSQDSGGNEKLFF. The rearrangement joins TRBV4-3 to TRBJ1-4, with D unresolved. Looked up from germline, CDR1 is LGHNA and CDR2 is YSLEER. The ends were cut back, 0 bases at V and 4 bases at J, with 9 bases in the middle. The CDR3 sequence is 15 residues long.

This clonotype was counted at least ten times. The chain links TRBV12-3 or TRBV12-4 to TRBJ1-2, with a possible D match to TRBD1 (5 bases). Trimming took off 9 bases at V and 7 bases at J, with 18 bases between the two ends. CDR3 length: 13 amino acids. CDR3 sequence reads: CASKSDNRLGYTF. CDR3 coding DNA: TGTGCCAGTAAATCGGACAATCGCCTTGGCTACACCTTC.

The chain uses TRBV4-3 and TRBJ2-5; TRBD1 matches at 9 bases. The trim removed 4 bases at V and 5 bases at J, leaving 5 bases unmatched. CDR3 length: 14 amino acids. Looked up from germline, CDR1 is LGHNA and CDR2 is YSLEER. The CDR3 nucleotides read TGCGCCAGCAGCCGCAACAGGGGGCGGGAGACCCAGTACTTC. It yields the protein CASSRNRGRETQYF.

This clonotype was counted between two and nine times. The chain joins TRBV12-3 or TRBV12-4 to TRBJ2-2, with D uncertain. The CDR3 spans 12 residues. V lost 3 bases and J 8 bases, leaving 7 bases between the germline ends. The CDR3 DNA reads as TGTGCCAGCAGTTTCGGGTTTGGGGAGCTGTTTTTT. This encodes CASSFGFGELFF.

Many counts were recorded for this clonotype. The rearrangement joins TRBV6-5 to TRBJ2-7, with 8 positions matching TRBD1. Losses at the gene ends were 10 bases for V and 4 bases for J; bases not matched to a gene: 3. There are 11 residues in the CDR3. The V gene's germline CDR1 is MNHEY and CDR2 SVGAGI. The CDR3 region has the DNA TGTGCCACCCGACAGGGGTACGAGCAGTACGTC. The encoded protein is CATRQGYEQYV.

A few counts support this clonotype. This chain uses TRBV12-3 or TRBV12-4 with TRBJ1-1; no definite D call. CDR3 length equals 14 residues. V lost 3 bases to trimming and J lost 5 bases, with 13 bases between them. The CDR3 sequence is CASSFAGYGTEAFF. CDR3 nucleotides: TGTGCCAGCAGTTTTGCGGGGTATGGGACTGAAGCTTTCTTT.

The chain joins TRBV4-1 to TRBJ2-5; D uncertain. CDR3 length equals 14 residues. Germline CDR1 MGHRA, CDR2 YSYEKL. V lost 4 bases and J lost 4, with 13 bases in between. CDR3 in DNA: TGCGCCAGCAGCCTACCACAATCTGGAGAGACCCAGTACTTC. It translates to CASSLPQSGETQYF.

In its sample, this clonotype was seen a few times. The genes are TRBV7-9 and TRBJ1-2; 11 nucleotides agree with TRBD1. After removal of 0 bases from V and 0 bases from J, the junction contained 6 bases not matched to a gene. Germline V gene data show CDR1 as SEHNR and CDR2 as FQNEAQ (reference sequence). The length of the CDR3 is 18 residues. In nucleotides, the CDR3 is TGTGCCAGCAGCTTAGCCGGGACAGGGGGTATAACTAACTATGGCTACACCTTC. Translated, it gives CASSLAGTGGITNYGYTF.

This clonotype occurred a few times. V and J are TRBV28 and TRBJ2-1; D not certain. V lost 2 bases and J 0 bases, leaving 8 bases between the germline ends. The germline CDR1 and CDR2 sequences are MDHEN and SYDVKM. The CDR3 totals 15 residues. Written as DNA, the CDR3 is TGTGCCAGCAGTTTACCAGCTCTCTCCTACAATGAGCAGTTCTTC. Translating gives CASSLPALSYNEQFF.

Concerning this clonotype: The junction and the germline gene differ at one end; a read error may be behind it. The rearrangement links TRBV5-1 to TRBJ1-6; TRBD1 matches at 7 bases. The CDR3 contains 17 residues. Germline CDR1 reads SGHRS; CDR2 reads YFSETQ. Written as DNA, the CDR3 is TGCTCCAGCAGCTTGGCGCCGGGACAGCGACCGAATTCACCCCTCCACTTT. Protein sequence: CSSSLAPGQRPNSPLHF.

This clonotype was found a few times. J is TRBJ2-3 and V is TRBV6-1; D is perhaps TRBD2 (7 bases). Germline lookup yields CDR1 MNHNS and CDR2 SASEGT. This CDR3 spans 15 amino acids. The germline V and J ends were trimmed by 2 bases and 6 bases, with 15 bases remaining between them. CDR3 DNA: TGTGCCAGCAGTGAATTGGGGGGGCCAAGGGATACGCAGTATTTT. Translation gives CASSELGGPRDTQYF.

This clonotype was detected once. The chain is built from TRBV10-2 and TRBJ2-3; 14 bases agree with TRBD2. V shed 6 bases and J 7 bases; nucleotides not matched to a gene: 15. This CDR3 region has 18 residues. CDR1 WSHSY and CDR2 SAAADI come from the germline V gene. The DNA for the CDR3 is TGCGCCAGCAGAGCCCGACTAGCGGGGGGGCCGAGTAGAAATACGCAGTATTTT. Protein product: CASRARLAGGPSRNTQYF.

The chain has TRBV11-1 and TRBJ2-1; TRBD1 matches at 9 bases. Germline lookup yields CDR1 SGHAT and CDR2 FQDESV (reference sequence). CDR3 length equals 15 residues. Trimming removed 6 bases from V and 4 bases from J; junction bases left unmatched: 7. The CDR3 loop reads CASSPTGGAYNEQFF. In DNA, the CDR3 is TGTGCCAGCAGTCCCACAGGGGGCGCTTACAATGAGCAGTTCTTC.

This clonotype came up many times. The rearrangement uses TRBV18 and TRBJ2-7, with D perhaps matching TRBD1 or TRBD2 (5 bases each). Trimming took 3 bases from V and 5 from J, leaving 14 bases between them. This CDR3 has 14 amino acids. The germline CDR1 and CDR2 sequences are KGHSH and LQKENI. The chain's CDR3 is CASSPGTAENEQYF. In nucleotides, the CDR3 is TGTGCCAGCTCACCTGGGACCGCGGAAAACGAGCAGTACTTC.

In its sample, this clonotype was seen a few times. The chain joins TRBV5-1 to TRBJ2-3; D unclear. The V and J ends lost 1 base and 6 bases respectively, with 12 bases between them. Germline V gene data show CDR1 as SGHRS and CDR2 as YFSETQ. This CDR3 is built from 14 residues. The CDR3 DNA follows: TGCGCCAGCAGCTTGTTCCCGAACCCGGATACGCAGTATTTT. It encodes CASSLFPNPDTQYF.

J is TRBJ2-2 and V is TRBV4-2, with a weak D call TRBD2 (5 bases). The germline V gene encodes CDR1 LGHNA and CDR2 YNFKEQ. V dropped 1 base and J dropped 4 bases, with 7 bases sitting between them. The CDR3 totals 14 residues. The chain's CDR3 is CASSQVGITGELFF. The CDR3 nucleotides read TGTGCCAGCAGCCAAGTCGGGATCACCGGGGAGCTGTTTTTT.

This clonotype was seen more than once but under ten times. CDR3 in amino acids: CASSFRTGDQPQHF. The CDR3 DNA reads TGCGCCAGCAGCTTCCGGACAGGGGATCAGCCCCAGCATTTT. This sequence joins TRBV4-3 and TRBJ1-5, with 9 bases fitting TRBD1. J lost 5 bases, V lost 5 bases, and 4 bases had no gene match. CDR3 length: 14 residues. CDR1 and CDR2 from the germline V gene are LGHNA and YSLEER.

This sequence joins TRBV28 and TRBJ2-1; D is ambiguous. The V gene lost 7 bases and the J gene lost 0 bases, with 4 bases spanning the gap. Germline CDR1 is MDHEN and CDR2 is SYDVKM. This CDR3 is 12 amino acids long. For the CDR3, the DNA is TGTGCCAGCACGAGCTCCTACAATGAGCAGTTCTTC. This translates into CASTSSYNEQFF.

The chain has TRBV7-2 and TRBJ2-3, with 7 bases fitting TRBD1. The CDR3 spans 14 residues. Trimming cost V 5 bases and J 2 bases; bases outside gene matches: 4. Germline values: CDR1 SGHTA, CDR2 FQGNSA. Here the CDR3 reads CASSLGQYTDTQYF. In nucleotides, the CDR3 is TGTGCCAGCAGCCTGGGACAGTACACAGATACGCAGTATTTT.